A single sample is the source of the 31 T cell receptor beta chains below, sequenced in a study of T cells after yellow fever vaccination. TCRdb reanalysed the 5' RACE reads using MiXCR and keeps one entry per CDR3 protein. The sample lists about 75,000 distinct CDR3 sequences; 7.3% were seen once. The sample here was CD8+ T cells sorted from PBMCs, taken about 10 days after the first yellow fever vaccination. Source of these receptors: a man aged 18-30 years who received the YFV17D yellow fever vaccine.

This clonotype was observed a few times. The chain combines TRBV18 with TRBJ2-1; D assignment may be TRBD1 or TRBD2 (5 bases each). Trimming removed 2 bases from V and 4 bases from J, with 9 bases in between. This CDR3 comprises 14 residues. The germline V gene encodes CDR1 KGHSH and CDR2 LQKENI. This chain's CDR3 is CASSPRDEYNEQFF. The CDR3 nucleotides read TGTGCCAGCTCACCAAGGGACGAATACAATGAGCAGTTCTTC.

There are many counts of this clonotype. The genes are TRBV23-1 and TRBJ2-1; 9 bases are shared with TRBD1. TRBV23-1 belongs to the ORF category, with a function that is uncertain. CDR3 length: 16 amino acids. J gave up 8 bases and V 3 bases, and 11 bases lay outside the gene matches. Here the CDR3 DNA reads TGCGCCAGCAGTCAGACCGGGACAGGGTACCGTCATGAGCAGTTCTTC. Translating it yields CASSQTGTGYRHEQFF.

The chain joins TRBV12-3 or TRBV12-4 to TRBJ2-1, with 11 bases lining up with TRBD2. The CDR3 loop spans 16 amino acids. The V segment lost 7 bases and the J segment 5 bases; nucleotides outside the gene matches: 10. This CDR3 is CASTILGLAGDNEQFF. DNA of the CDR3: TGTGCCAGCACCATCCTCGGACTAGCGGGCGACAATGAGCAGTTCTTC.

CDR3 nucleotides: TGTGCCAGCAGCCCGGGACTAGCGGGGGGGTATGGAGAGACCCAGTACTTC. This translates into CASSPGLAGGYGETQYF. V usage is TRBV7-3 and J usage is TRBJ2-5, with TRBD2 identical over 16 bases. Germline values: CDR1 SGHTA, CDR2 FQGTGA. The CDR3 has 17 amino acids. V was pared by 5 bases and J by 4 bases, with 7 bases of the junction left unmatched.

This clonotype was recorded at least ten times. CDR3 region: CASRDGGLAFF. The DNA for the CDR3 is TGCGCCAGCAGGGACGGGGGACTCGCTTTCTTT. The chain carries TRBV10-2 and TRBJ1-1; D possibly corresponds to TRBD1 (5 bases). The ends were cut back, 6 bases at V and 11 bases at J, with 13 bases in the middle. The CDR3 has 11 amino acids. Per germline, CDR1 WSHSY and CDR2 SAAADI.

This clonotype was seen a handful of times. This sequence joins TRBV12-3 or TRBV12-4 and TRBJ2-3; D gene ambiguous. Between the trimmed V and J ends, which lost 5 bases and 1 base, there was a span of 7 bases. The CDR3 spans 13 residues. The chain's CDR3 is CASSPRGTDTQYF. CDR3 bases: TGTGCCAGCAGTCCTAGGGGCACAGATACGCAGTATTTT.

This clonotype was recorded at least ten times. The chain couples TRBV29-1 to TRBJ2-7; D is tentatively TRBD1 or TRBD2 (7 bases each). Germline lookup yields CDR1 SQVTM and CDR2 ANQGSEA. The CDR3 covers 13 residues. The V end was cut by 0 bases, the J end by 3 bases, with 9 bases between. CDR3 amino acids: CSVEDRGGYEQYF. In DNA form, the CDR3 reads TGCAGCGTTGAAGACAGGGGGGGCTACGAGCAGTACTTC.

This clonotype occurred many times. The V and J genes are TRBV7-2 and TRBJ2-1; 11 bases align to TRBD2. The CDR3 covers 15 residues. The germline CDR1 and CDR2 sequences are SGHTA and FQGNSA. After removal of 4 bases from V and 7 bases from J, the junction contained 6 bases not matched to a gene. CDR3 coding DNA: TGTGCCAGCAGCTGGGTCACTAGCGGGGGAAATGAGCAGTTCTTC. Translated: CASSWVTSGGNEQFF.

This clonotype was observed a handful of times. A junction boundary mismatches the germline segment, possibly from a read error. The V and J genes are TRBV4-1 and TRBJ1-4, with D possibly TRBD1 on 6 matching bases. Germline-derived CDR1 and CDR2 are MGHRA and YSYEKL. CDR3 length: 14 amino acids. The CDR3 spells CARSQEGGYEKLFF. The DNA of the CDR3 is TGCGCCAGAAGCCAAGAAGGGGGGTATGAAAAACTGTTTTTT.

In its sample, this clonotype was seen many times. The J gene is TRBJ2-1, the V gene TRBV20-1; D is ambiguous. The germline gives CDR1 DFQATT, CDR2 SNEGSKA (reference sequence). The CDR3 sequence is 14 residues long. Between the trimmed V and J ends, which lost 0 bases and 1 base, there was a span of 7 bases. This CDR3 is CSARDYGSYNEQFF. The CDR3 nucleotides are TGCAGTGCTAGAGATTACGGGTCCTACAATGAGCAGTTCTTC.

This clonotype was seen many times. In nucleotides, the CDR3 is TGTGCCAGCAGACAGGAGTCTGATGGCTACACCTTC. It codes for CASRQESDGYTF. This sequence joins TRBV5-5 and TRBJ1-2; TRBD1 is a possible D gene (5 bases). CDR3 length: 12 residues. Per the germline V gene, CDR1 is SGHKS and CDR2 is YYEKEE (reference sequence). Trimming left V 5 bases short and J 6 bases short, with 11 bases between.

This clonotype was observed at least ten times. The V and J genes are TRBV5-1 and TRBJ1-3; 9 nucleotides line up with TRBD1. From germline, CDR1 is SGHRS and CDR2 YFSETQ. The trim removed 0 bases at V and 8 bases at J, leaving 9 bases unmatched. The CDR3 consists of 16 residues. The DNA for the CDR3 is TGCGCCAGCAGCTTGGACAGACAGGGGGTTGATGACACCATATATTTT. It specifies CASSLDRQGVDDTIYF. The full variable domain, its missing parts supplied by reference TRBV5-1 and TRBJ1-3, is KAGVTQTPRYLIKTRGQQVTLSCSPISGHRSVSWYQQTPGQGLQFLFEYFSETQRNKGNFPGRFSGRQFSNSRSEMNVSTLELGDSALYLCASSLDRQGVDDTIYFGEGSWLTVV.

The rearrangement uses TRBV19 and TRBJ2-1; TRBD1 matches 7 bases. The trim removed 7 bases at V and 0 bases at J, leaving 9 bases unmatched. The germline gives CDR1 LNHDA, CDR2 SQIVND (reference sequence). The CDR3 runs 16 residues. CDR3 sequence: CASNEGASYSYNEQFF. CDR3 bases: TGTGCCAGTAACGAGGGGGCTAGTTACTCCTACAATGAGCAGTTCTTC.

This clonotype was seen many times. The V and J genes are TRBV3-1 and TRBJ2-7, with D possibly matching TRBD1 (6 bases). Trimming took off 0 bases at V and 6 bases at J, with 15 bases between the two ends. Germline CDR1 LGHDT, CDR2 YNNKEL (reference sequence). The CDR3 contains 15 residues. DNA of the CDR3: TGTGCCAGCAGCCAAGATCAAGCGACAGGCTTCGAGCAGTACGTC. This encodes CASSQDQATGFEQYV.

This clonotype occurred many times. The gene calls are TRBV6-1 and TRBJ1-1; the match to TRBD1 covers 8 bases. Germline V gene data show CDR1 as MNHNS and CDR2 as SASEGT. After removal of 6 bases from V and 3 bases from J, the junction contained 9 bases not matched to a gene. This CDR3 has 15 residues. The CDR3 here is CASSFQGAKYTEAFF. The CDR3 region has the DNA TGTGCCAGCAGCTTCCAGGGGGCAAAGTACACTGAAGCTTTCTTT.

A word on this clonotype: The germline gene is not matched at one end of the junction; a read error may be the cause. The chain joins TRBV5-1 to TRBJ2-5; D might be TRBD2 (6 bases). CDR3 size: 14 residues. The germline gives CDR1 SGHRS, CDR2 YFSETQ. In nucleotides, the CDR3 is TGCGCCAGCAGCGCGGGACGGAACCATGAGACCCAGTACTTC. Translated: CASSAGRNHETQYF.

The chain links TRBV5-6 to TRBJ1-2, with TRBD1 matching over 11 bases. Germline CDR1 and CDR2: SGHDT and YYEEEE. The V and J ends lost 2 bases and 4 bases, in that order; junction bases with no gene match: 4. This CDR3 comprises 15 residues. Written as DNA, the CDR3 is TGTGCCAGCAGCTTTGGACAGGGGGCCCCCTATGGCTACACCTTC. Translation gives CASSFGQGAPYGYTF. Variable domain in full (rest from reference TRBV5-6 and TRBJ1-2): DAGVTQSPTHLIKTRGQQVTLRCSPKSGHDTVSWYQQALGQGPQFIFQYYEEEERQRGNFPDRFSGHQFPNYSSELNVNALLLGDSALYLCASSFGQGAPYGYTFGSGTRLTVV.

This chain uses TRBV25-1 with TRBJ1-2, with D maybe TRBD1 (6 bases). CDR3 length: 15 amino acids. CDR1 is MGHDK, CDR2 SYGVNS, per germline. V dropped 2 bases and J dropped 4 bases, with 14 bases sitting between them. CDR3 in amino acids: CASSEGPGEAYGYTF. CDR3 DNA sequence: TGTGCCAGCAGTGAAGGACCAGGGGAAGCCTATGGCTACACCTTC.

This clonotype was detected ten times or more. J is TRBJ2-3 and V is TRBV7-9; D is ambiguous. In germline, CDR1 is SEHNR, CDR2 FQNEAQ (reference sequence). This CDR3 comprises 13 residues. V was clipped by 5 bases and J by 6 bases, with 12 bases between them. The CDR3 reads CASSQSLVDTQYF. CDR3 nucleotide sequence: TGTGCCAGCAGCCAATCACTGGTGGATACGCAGTATTTT.

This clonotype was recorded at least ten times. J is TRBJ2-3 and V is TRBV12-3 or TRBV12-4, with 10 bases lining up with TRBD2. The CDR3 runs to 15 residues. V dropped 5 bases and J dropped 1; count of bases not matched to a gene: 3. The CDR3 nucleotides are TGTGCCAGCAGTCAAGCGGGGGGGCGCACAGATACGCAGTATTTT. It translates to CASSQAGGRTDTQYF.

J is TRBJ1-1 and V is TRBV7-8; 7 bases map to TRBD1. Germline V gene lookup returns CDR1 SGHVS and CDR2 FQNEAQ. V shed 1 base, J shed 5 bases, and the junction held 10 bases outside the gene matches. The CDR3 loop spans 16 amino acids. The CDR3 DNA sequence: TGTGCCAGCAGCTTAGGGCGTCCAGGGGGTGGAACTGAAGCTTTCTTT. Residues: CASSLGRPGGGTEAFF.

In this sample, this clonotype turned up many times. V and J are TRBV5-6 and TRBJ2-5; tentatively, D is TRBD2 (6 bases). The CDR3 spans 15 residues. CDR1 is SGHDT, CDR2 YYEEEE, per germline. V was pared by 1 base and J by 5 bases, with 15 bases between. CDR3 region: CASSLKDGEVETQYF. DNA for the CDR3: TGTGCCAGCAGCTTGAAGGACGGGGAGGTCGAGACCCAGTACTTC.

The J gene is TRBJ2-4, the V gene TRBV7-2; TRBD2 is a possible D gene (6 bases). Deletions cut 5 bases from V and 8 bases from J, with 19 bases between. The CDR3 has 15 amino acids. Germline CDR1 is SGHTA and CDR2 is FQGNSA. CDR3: CASSPGDSGRDIQYF. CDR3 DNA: TGTGCCAGCAGCCCCGGGGACTCCGGTAGGGACATTCAGTACTTC.

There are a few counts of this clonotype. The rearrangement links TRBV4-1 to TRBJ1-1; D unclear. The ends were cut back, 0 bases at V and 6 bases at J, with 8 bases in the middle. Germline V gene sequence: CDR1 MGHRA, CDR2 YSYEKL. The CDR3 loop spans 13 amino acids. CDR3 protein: CASSQDGSPEAFF. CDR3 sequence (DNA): TGCGCCAGCAGCCAAGATGGGTCCCCTGAAGCTTTCTTT.

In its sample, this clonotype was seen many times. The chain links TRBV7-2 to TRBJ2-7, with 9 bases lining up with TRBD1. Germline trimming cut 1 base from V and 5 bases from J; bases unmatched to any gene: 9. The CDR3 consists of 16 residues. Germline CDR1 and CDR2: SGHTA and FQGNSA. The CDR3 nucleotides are TGTGCCAGCAGCTTAGAGACCGGGACAGGGTTCCACGAGCAGTACTTC. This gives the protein CASSLETGTGFHEQYF.

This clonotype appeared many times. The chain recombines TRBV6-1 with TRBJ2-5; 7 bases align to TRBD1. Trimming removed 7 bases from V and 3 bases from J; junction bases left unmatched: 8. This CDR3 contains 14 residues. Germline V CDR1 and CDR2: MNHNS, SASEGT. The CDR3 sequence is CASTVSTGKETQYF. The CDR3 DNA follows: TGTGCCAGCACCGTGTCGACAGGGAAAGAGACCCAGTACTTC.

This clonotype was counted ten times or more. DNA of the CDR3: TGTGCCACCAGCATACGGGGCCCTAACACCGGGGAGCTGTTTTTT. Its protein is CATSIRGPNTGELFF. The chain combines TRBV15 with TRBJ2-2, with D perhaps being TRBD1 or TRBD2 (5 bases each). Germline CDR1 LNHNV, CDR2 YYDKDF (reference sequence). The CDR3 consists of 15 residues. Trimming shortened V by 4 bases and J by 2 bases, and 11 bases separated the two germline ends.

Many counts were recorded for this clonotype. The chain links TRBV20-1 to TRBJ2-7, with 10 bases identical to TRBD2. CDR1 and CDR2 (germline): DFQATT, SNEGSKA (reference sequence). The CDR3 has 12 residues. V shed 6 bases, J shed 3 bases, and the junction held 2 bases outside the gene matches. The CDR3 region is CSAAGGLYEQYF. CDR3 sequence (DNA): TGCAGTGCAGCGGGGGGGCTCTACGAGCAGTACTTC.

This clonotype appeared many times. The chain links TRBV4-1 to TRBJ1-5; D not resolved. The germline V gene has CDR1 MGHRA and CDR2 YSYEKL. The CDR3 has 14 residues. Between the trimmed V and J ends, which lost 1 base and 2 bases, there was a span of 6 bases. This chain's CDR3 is CASSQAGGNQPQHF. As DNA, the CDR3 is TGCGCCAGCAGCCAAGCCGGGGGCAATCAGCCCCAGCATTTT.

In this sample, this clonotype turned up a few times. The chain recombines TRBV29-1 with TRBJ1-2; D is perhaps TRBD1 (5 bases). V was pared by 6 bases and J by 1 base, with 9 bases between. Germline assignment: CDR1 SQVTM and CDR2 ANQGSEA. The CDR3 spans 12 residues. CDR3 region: CSVIQVNYGYTF. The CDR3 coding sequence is TGCAGCGTCATACAGGTTAACTATGGCTACACCTTC. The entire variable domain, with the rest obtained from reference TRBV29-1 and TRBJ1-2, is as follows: SAVISQKPSRDICQRGTSLTIQCQVDSQVTMMFWYRQQPGQSLTLIATANQGSEATYESGFVIDKFPISRPNLTFSTLTVSNMSPEDSSIYLCSVIQVNYGYTFGSGTRLTVV.

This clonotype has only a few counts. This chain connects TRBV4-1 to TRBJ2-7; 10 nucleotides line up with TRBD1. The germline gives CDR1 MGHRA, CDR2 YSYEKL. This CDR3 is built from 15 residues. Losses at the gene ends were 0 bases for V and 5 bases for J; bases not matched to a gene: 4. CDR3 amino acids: CASSQDGQGGNEQYF. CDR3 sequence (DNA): TGCGCCAGCAGCCAAGATGGACAGGGGGGCAACGAGCAGTACTTC.